A selection of T cell receptor beta chains follows, all from one sample in a study of regulatory T cells in long-lasting Graves disease. In TCRdb, the multiplex PCR reads were re-called with MiXCR into one record per CDR3 protein. The repertoire has about 470,000 distinct CDR3 sequences, around 15% of them found once; the top ten carry more than 9%. This sample was also put to use in a study of T cells in Graves' hyperthyroidism and ophthalmopathy.

The sequenced sample was peripheral blood mononuclear cells (PBMCs), obtained at new diagnosis, from a patient treated with antithyroid drugs. Receptor source: a middle-aged man with Graves disease. Both conserved end residues are part of each CDR3.

j_call v_call cdr3_aa
TRBJ1-2 TRBV19 CASSPLKGARDGYTF
TRBJ2-7 TRBV5-1 CASSDGLAGAAYEQYF
TRBJ2-7 TRBV2 CASSGGAYYEQYF
TRBJ2-1 TRBV7-9 CASSLRDGSYNEQFF
TRBJ1-1 TRBV6-2/TRBV6-3 CASSYSSGTGTFEAFF
TRBJ1-1 TRBV20-1 CSVGGETEAFF
TRBJ1-2 TRBV7-9 CASSLGRQGANGYTF
TRBJ1-4 TRBV30 CAWTGQGNEKLFF
TRBJ1-5 TRBV7-3 CASSYQGADQPQHF
TRBJ2-1 TRBV3-1 CASSPRANTYNEQFF
TRBJ2-2 TRBV30 CAWSRVNTGELFF
TRBJ2-3 TRBV11-2 CASSHLTDTQYF
TRBJ2-5 TRBV6-2/TRBV6-3 CASSDLGPMAFQETQYF
TRBJ2-3 TRBV18 CASSRSGLDTQYF
TRBJ2-3 TRBV7-3 CASSGGGSTDTQYF
TRBJ2-2 TRBV6-1 CASSVLTITGELFF
TRBJ2-1 TRBV20-1 CSARDLGLMSSYNEQFF
TRBJ1-2 TRBV27 CASSLVPAYGYTF
TRBJ2-1 TRBV29-1 CSVPGGTGGGNEQFF
TRBJ1-1 TRBV2 CASTRPNTEAFF
TRBJ2-1 TRBV2 CASSEGLAGWSEQFF
TRBJ2-3 TRBV11-3 CASSTPSGTQYF
TRBJ2-7 TRBV7-9 CASSLLAGGHEQYF
TRBJ2-1 TRBV20-1 CSARGTGSTRVADEQFF
TRBJ2-3 TRBV6-4 CASSDGVITPRDTQYF
TRBJ2-7 TRBV4-1 CASSQRTGTYEQYF
TRBJ2-1 TRBV6-5 CASSYRDNYNEQFF
TRBJ2-2 TRBV12-3/TRBV12-4 CASRRRGGELFF
TRBJ1-5 TRBV20-1 CSARIPGGNQPQHF
TRBJ2-1 TRBV24-1 CATSDPRLDSGIHNEQLF
TRBJ1-1 TRBV20-1 CSAEPRGRAFNTEAFF
TRBJ2-2 TRBV5-5 CASSLSQVGTGELFF
TRBJ2-3 TRBV29-1 CSVETGADTQYF
TRBJ2-2 TRBV11-2 CASSIMNTGELFF
TRBJ2-7 TRBV7-9 CASSSRQGTHEQYF
TRBJ2-7 TRBV5-8 CASSEGLHGYEQYF
TRBJ2-5 TRBV6-5 CASSYAQGAPGQETQYF
TRBJ2-7 TRBV5-1 CASSPTGGFGSYEQYF
TRBJ1-4 TRBV28 CASRPGAHEKLFF
TRBJ2-1 TRBV7-6 CASSLDSPLDEQLF
TRBJ2-1 TRBV24-1 CATSDSTGTSGNEQFF
TRBJ2-1 TRBV7-9 CASSFLASSYNEQFF
TRBJ2-7 TRBV6-5 CASSSRDLAMYEQYF
TRBJ2-7 TRBV28 CASSPLLAGGRSYEQYF
TRBJ2-5 TRBV28 CASRWTSAETQYF
TRBJ1-4 TRBV27 CASSVGRPNEKLFF
TRBJ2-7 TRBV6-5 CASSSAGGSYEQYF
TRBJ2-7 TRBV18 CASSPNSVEQYF
TRBJ2-7 TRBV20-1 CNARDSVAGKLYEQYF
TRBJ2-1 TRBV11-3 CASSPRLARGNEQFF